Sequencing of this T cell receptor (beta chain) was carried out in a study of vaccination and CD4 T cells after COVID-19. Points from the study as a whole: Relatively few convalescent patients were studied; early post-infection timepoints were not included.

By sample fraction, this clonotype is medium-sized (0.01 to 0.1%). The antigen is unknown. This CDR3 is built from 14 residues. Germline CDR1 DFQATT, CDR2 SNEGSKA (reference sequence). Treatment here: approximately nine-day PBMC culture with coronavirus spike peptide pools or control peptides (ViraFEST assay). Via ViraFEST, peptide pools expanded antigen-specific T cells before TCR sequencing. Sequenced with the Oncomine TCR Beta short-read assay was DNA taken from cultured CD4+ T cells. Using its own MiXCR run on the PCR reads, TCRdb lists one record per CDR3 protein. The table includes around 5,000 distinct CDR3 sequences, 25% detected once.

The clonotype originates from a human donor who had recovered from COVID-19. The sample in question was CD4+ T cells from blood, cultured in vitro, obtained after SARS-CoV-2 vaccination. This chain links TRBV20-1 with TRBJ2-3; 7 bases align to TRBD2. CDR3 residues: CKLRAGRSTDTQYF. CDR3 nucleotide sequence: TGCAAATTGAGAGCGGGGCGAAGCACAGATACGCAGTATTTT.